These 19 T cell receptor beta chains share one sample of origin, sequenced in a study of CD8+ T cells in alopecia areata. Following RNA extraction, reverse transcription yielded cDNA that acted as the sequencing template. Using immunoSEQ multiplex PCR, the repertoire was profiled, and TCRdb retains in-frame clones only, with some absent. Among about 180,000 clones, roughly 63% were seen once, and the ten largest hold over 1.5%. Sequenced material: CD4+ T cells sorted from blood, taken at week 0. The receptors stem from a human donor with alopecia areata.

J is TRBJ2-5 and V is TRBV9; D unclear. The CDR3 loop spans 12 amino acids. V shed 0 bases and J shed 4 bases, with 4 bases lying between them. From germline, CDR1 is SGDLS and CDR2 YYNGEE. For the CDR3, the DNA is TGTGCCAGCAGCGTAGGGTCAGAGACCCAGTACTTC. It codes for CASSVGSETQYF.

The CDR3 bases are TGCGCCAGCAGCCAAGGGCTAGCGGAAGACAATGAGCAGTTCTTC. Its translation is CASSQGLAEDNEQFF. The J gene is TRBJ2-1, the V gene TRBV4-1, with TRBD2 matching 7 bases. Unmatched junction bases numbered 5, after V lost 1 base and J lost 5 bases. This CDR3 is built from 15 residues. CDR1 MGHRA and CDR2 YSYEKL come from the germline V gene.

This clone has only a few counts. Additional DNA sequences in this sample encode the identical CDR3. The chain is built from TRBV13 and TRBJ2-2; D may match TRBD1 or TRBD2 (5 bases each). Germline-derived CDR1 and CDR2 are PRHDT and FYEKMQ (reference sequence). The CDR3 covers 13 residues. Trimming shortened V by 6 bases and J by 2 bases, and 7 bases separated the two germline ends. CDR3 DNA sequence: TGTGCCAGCAGTGGGGGAAACACCGGGGAGCTGTTTTTT. Its translation: CASSGGNTGELFF.

V usage is TRBV7-2 and J usage is TRBJ1-2; D is unresolved. Trimming pared 5 bases from V and 3 bases from J, leaving 10 bases between. CDR1 and CDR2 from the germline V gene are SGHTA and FQGNSA. The CDR3 runs 13 residues. The CDR3 bases are TGTGCCAGCAGCCTGACATACGACTATGGCTACACCTTC. This codes for CASSLTYDYGYTF.

Only one count was recorded for this clone. The chain combines TRBV2 with TRBJ2-4; the D gene is possibly TRBD1 (5 bases). The CDR3 spans 12 residues. CDR1 and CDR2 from the germline V gene are SNHLY and FYNNEI. The V end lost 4 bases, the J end lost 6 bases, and 7 bases lay between the germline ends. CDR3 coding DNA: TGTGCCAGCAGTGGACAGCGAAACATTCAGTACTTC. Protein sequence: CASSGQRNIQYF.

The chain couples TRBV5-1 to TRBJ1-1; 12 nucleotides match TRBD1. CDR3 length equals 17 residues. Germline values: CDR1 SGHRS, CDR2 YFSETQ. With V trimmed by 4 bases and J by 2 bases, 9 bases remained unmatched. The CDR3 reads CASSRVGQGAPNTEAFF. CDR3 nucleotides: TGCGCCAGCAGCCGGGTGGGACAGGGGGCCCCTAACACTGAAGCTTTCTTT.

This chain uses TRBV18 with TRBJ2-1; D possibly matches TRBD1 or TRBD2 (6 bases each). V was shortened by 6 bases and J by 7 bases, with 13 bases between the two germline ends. The germline V gene has CDR1 KGHSH and CDR2 LQKENI. The CDR3 is 13 amino acids. The CDR3 region has the DNA TGTGCCAGCTCCTTGGGGGGCCGTAATGAGCAGTTCTTC. Translation gives CASSLGGRNEQFF.

The J gene is TRBJ2-7, the V gene TRBV2; 8 nucleotides line up with TRBD2. The CDR3 is made up of 16 amino acids. Germline assignment: CDR1 SNHLY and CDR2 FYNNEI. J was trimmed by 2 bases and V by 4 bases; bases with no gene match: 10. The CDR3 DNA follows: TGTGCCAGCAGTGGATTGCAGCGGGGGAGTACCTACGAGCAGTACTTC. Its protein is CASSGLQRGSTYEQYF. The full variable domain, completed using reference TRBV2 and TRBJ2-7, is EPEVTQTPSHQVTQMGQEVILRCVPISNHLYFYWYRQILGQKVEFLVSFYNNEISEKSEIFDDQFSVERPDGSNFTLKIRSTKLEDSAMYFCASSGLQRGSTYEQYFGPGTRLTVT.

The chain employs TRBV25-1 and TRBJ1-5; D is ambiguous. The CDR3 is 13 amino acids. Germline V gene sequence: CDR1 MGHDK, CDR2 SYGVNS. V was clipped by 4 bases and J by 1 base, with 5 bases between them. CDR3 residues: CASSAASNQPQHF. The DNA of the CDR3 is TGTGCCAGCAGTGCCGCGAGCAATCAGCCCCAGCATTTT.

This clone was picked up a small number of times. The V gene is TRBV30, the J gene TRBJ2-2, with D perhaps matching TRBD1 (5 bases). There are 15 residues in the CDR3. CDR1 is GTSNPN, CDR2 SVGIG, per germline (reference sequence). The germline V and J ends were trimmed by 0 bases and 1 base, with 9 bases remaining between them. The CDR3: CAWSVQVGNTGELFF. CDR3 bases: TGTGCCTGGAGTGTACAGGTTGGGAACACCGGGGAGCTGTTTTTT.

This chain uses TRBV25-1 with TRBJ2-6; 8 bases align to TRBD1. CDR3 length: 16 amino acids. Germline-derived CDR1 and CDR2 are MGHDK and SYGVNS. V shed 6 bases, J shed 2 bases, and the junction held 6 bases outside the gene matches. CDR3 sequence reads: CASRPPTGAGANVLTF. The CDR3 region has the DNA TGTGCCAGCAGACCTCCGACAGGGGCTGGGGCCAACGTCCTGACTTTC.

The chain uses TRBV30 and TRBJ2-2; 10 bases line up with TRBD1. Per the germline V gene, CDR1 is GTSNPN and CDR2 is SVGIG (reference sequence). The CDR3 runs to 14 residues. With V trimmed by 5 bases and J by 5 bases, 5 bases remained unmatched. CDR3 loop: CAWSGTGVTGELFF. The CDR3 region has the DNA TGTGCCTGGTCCGGGACAGGGGTGACCGGGGAGCTGTTTTTT.

The chain has TRBV11-3 and TRBJ2-1; 10 nucleotides agree with TRBD2. CDR3 length: 15 amino acids. Germline CDR1 is SGHNT and CDR2 is YENEEA. After removal of 1 base from V and 6 bases from J, the junction contained 3 bases not matched to a gene. DNA for the CDR3: TGTGCCAGCAGCTTAGGTCTAGCGGGGGCCAATGAGCAGTTCTTC. It encodes CASSLGLAGANEQFF. Complete variable domain (other parts from reference TRBV11-3 and TRBJ2-1): EAGVVQSPRYKIIEKKQPVAFWCNPISGHNTLYWYLQNLGQGPELLIRYENEEAVDDSQLPKDRFSAERLKGVDSTLKIQPAELGDSAVYLCASSLGLAGANEQFFGPGTRLTVL.

This chain uses TRBV14 with TRBJ2-1, with D uncertain. Per the germline V gene, CDR1 is SGHDN and CDR2 is FVKESK. This CDR3 has 11 residues. V was pared by 6 bases and J by 4 bases, with 4 bases between. This CDR3 reads CASSEYNEQFF. The CDR3 nucleotides read TGTGCCAGCAGTGAGTACAATGAGCAGTTCTTC.

This clone was seen ten or more times. V is TRBV28 and J is TRBJ2-3, with TRBD2 matching over 9 bases. The CDR3 extends over 15 amino acids. CDR1 and CDR2 (germline): MDHEN, SYDVKM. V gave up 3 bases and J gave up 6 bases; unmatched junction bases: 7. The CDR3 region is CASSFAGGIKDTQYF. The DNA of the CDR3 is TGTGCCAGCAGTTTCGCGGGGGGGATTAAGGATACGCAGTATTTT.

This chain links TRBV5-6 with TRBJ1-4, with 8 bases matching TRBD1. Per germline, CDR1 SGHDT and CDR2 YYEEEE. With 4 bases clipped from V and 6 bases from J, the junction kept 11 bases outside the gene matches. There are 16 residues in the CDR3. The CDR3 region has the DNA TGTGCCAGCAGCCCTCAAACAGGGGGGCAATATGAAAAACTGTTTTTT. Protein product: CASSPQTGGQYEKLFF.

On this clone: Other DNA sequences in the same sample also yield this CDR3. The V call is TRBV5-1, the J call TRBJ2-5, with a weak D call TRBD2 (5 bases). There are 14 residues in the CDR3. In germline, CDR1 is SGHRS, CDR2 YFSETQ. V was shortened by 2 bases and J by 1 base, with 9 bases between the two germline ends. The CDR3 here is CASSLRGLQETQYF. DNA for the CDR3: TGCGCCAGCAGCTTACGAGGGCTCCAAGAGACCCAGTACTTC.

This clone was observed a few times. Germline is not matched at one junction end, which may reflect a read error. The chain recombines TRBV23-1 with TRBJ1-5; no reliable D call. TRBV23-1 is recorded as an ORF, its role being uncertain. CDR3 size: 8 residues. The CDR3 is CSNQPQHF. In DNA form, the CDR3 reads TGTAGCAATCAGCCCCAGCATTTT.

Remarks on this clone: The sample carries other DNA sequences with the same CDR3. This chain connects TRBV7-2 to TRBJ2-1, with D possibly being TRBD2 (6 bases). The CDR3 runs to 12 residues. Between the trimmed V and J ends, which lost 5 bases and 10 bases, there was a span of 12 bases. The V gene's germline CDR1 is SGHTA and CDR2 FQGNSA. The CDR3: CASSPGRREQFF. DNA for the CDR3: TGTGCCAGCAGCCCAGGGAGGCGGGAGCAGTTCTTC.